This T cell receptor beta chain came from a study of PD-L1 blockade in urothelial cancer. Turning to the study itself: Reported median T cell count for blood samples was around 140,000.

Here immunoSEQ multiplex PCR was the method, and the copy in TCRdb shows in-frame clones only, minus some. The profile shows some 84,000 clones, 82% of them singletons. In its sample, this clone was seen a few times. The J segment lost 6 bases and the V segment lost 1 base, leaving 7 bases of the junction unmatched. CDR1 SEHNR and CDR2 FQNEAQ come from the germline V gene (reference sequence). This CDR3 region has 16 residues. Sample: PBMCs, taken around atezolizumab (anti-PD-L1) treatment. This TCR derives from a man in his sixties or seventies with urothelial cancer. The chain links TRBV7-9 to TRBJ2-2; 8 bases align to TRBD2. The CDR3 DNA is TGTGCCAGCAGCTTAGAGTGGACTAGCCTGGCCGGGGAGCTGTTTTTT. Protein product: CASSLEWTSLAGELFF. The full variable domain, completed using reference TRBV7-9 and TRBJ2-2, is DTGVSQNPRHKITKRGQNVTFRCDPISEHNRLYWYRQTLGQGPEFLTYFQNEAQLEKSRLLSDRFSAERPKGSFSTLEIQRTEQGDSAMYLCASSLEWTSLAGELFFGEGSRLTVL.